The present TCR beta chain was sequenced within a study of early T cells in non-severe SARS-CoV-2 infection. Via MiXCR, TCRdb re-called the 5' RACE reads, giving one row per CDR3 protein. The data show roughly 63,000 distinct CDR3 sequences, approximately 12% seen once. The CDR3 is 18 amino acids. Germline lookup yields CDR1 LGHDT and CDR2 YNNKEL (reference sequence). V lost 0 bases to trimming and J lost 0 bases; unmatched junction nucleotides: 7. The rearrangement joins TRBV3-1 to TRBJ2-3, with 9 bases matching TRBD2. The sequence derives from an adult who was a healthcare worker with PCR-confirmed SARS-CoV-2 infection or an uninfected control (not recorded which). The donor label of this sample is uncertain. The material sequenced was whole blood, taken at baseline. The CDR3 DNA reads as TGTGCCAGCAGCCAAGATAAGGGGCTAGCGGGGAGCACAGATACGCAGTATTTT. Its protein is CASSQDKGLAGSTDTQYF.